The clone carrying this T cell receptor beta chain was counted between two and nine times. To make TCR beta libraries, researchers used iRepertoire HTBI primers and Arm-PCR of CDR3 regions. A single record per CDR3 protein comes from TCRdb applying MiXCR to the multiplex PCR reads. The sample shows about 320,000 distinct CDR3 sequences, under 20% of them seen only once. The sample belongs to a study of regulatory T cells in long-lasting Graves disease. Time point here: newly diagnosed GD, antithyroid drugs for less than 3 months. The authors made the TCR library using RNA they extracted from PBMCs. Looked up from germline, CDR1 is WSHSY and CDR2 is SAAADI. The CDR3 consists of 13 residues. The V gene end was trimmed by 8 bases and the J gene end by 6 bases; junction bases not matched to a gene: 7.

The receptor comes from a female donor with Graves disease. This chain connects TRBV10-2 to TRBJ2-7, with TRBD2 matching over 10 bases. The sequences come from peripheral blood mononuclear cells (PBMCs), collected at new diagnosis, from a patient treated with antithyroid drugs. The CDR3 sequence: CASGEAGGSEQYF. The DNA of the CDR3 is TGCGCCAGCGGGGAAGCGGGAGGGTCCGAGCAGTACTTC.